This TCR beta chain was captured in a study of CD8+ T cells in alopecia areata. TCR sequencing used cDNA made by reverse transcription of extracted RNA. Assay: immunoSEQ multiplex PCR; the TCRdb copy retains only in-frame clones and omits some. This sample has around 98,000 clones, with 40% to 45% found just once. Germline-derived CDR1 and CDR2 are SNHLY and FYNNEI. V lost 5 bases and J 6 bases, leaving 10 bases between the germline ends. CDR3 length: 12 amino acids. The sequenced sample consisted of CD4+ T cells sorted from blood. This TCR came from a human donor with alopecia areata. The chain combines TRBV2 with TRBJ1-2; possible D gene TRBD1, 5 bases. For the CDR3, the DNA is TGTGCCAGCAGTTGGGACCGGGATGGCTACACCTTC. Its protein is CASSWDRDGYTF. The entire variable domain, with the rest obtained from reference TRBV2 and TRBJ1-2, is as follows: EPEVTQTPSHQVTQMGQEVILRCVPISNHLYFYWYRQILGQKVEFLVSFYNNEISEKSEIFDDQFSVERPDGSNFTLKIRSTKLEDSAMYFCASSWDRDGYTFGSGTRLTVV.